Included here is one T cell receptor beta chain sequence, with context. As handled by the study authors: How many nucleated cells were present was estimated from reference gene primer amplification. TCRdb's table, derived via immunoSEQ multiplex PCR, lists solely in-frame clones and lacks some. V, J and clone size are those of that table, while D and trimming were read from the DNA. Here the sample spans about 190,000 clones, about nine tenths being singletons. CDR3 length equals 15 residues. Germline V gives CDR1 MNHEY, CDR2 SMNVEV (reference sequence). Trimming took 5 bases from V and 5 from J; bases not matched to a gene: 11. The data belong to a study of blood T cell repertoires in COVID-19. Overall study context: The United States, Italy and Spain supplied acute and convalescent COVID-19 samples. PBMCs, B-cell-depleted T cells, or T cells provided the cDNA or gDNA that made up the material.

This chain joins TRBV27 and TRBJ2-5; TRBD1 matches at 7 bases. This TCR was sampled from a man in his thirties or forties with acute or convalescent COVID-19. Sequenced: peripheral blood. CDR3 nucleotide sequence: TGTGCCAGCAGTGGGATCGGGACAGCGAAGGAGACCCAGTACTTC. Protein product: CASSGIGTAKETQYF.